This is a list of T cell receptor beta chains from one sample in a study of blood T cell repertoires in COVID-19. Sequenced by immunoSEQ multiplex PCR; TCRdb stores in-frame clones only, minus some. Of around 300,000 clones in the sample, approximately 91% were seen once. The sequenced sample was peripheral blood. Receptors were obtained from a woman in her twenties or thirties with COVID-19, enrolled during active disease. Both conserved end residues are part of each CDR3. A D gene is named only where the DNA matches it firmly. Expanded clones get a size class; other rows say once, few or many, or leave the size out.

DNA: TGCGCCAGCAGCCAAGGGGCCCCCTACGAGCAGTACTTC
CDR3: CASSQGAPYEQYF
size: .
D: .
J: TRBJ2-7
V: TRBV4-1

DNA: TGTGCCAGCAGTTATCAGGGGGAAGGCAATCAGCCCCAGCATTTT
CDR3: CASSYQGEGNQPQHF
size: .
D: TRBD1
J: TRBJ1-5
V: TRBV2

DNA: TGCGCCAGCAGCTTGGATGGGACACCCTATGGCTACACCTTC
CDR3: CASSLDGTPYGYTF
size: few
D: .
J: TRBJ1-2
V: TRBV5-1

DNA: TGCGCCAGCAGCTTAGACGGACAGGCCGGGGGCTCTGGGGCCAACGTCCTGACTTTC
CDR3: CASSLDGQAGGSGANVLTF
size: .
D: .
J: TRBJ2-6
V: TRBV5-1

DNA: TGTGCCACCAAGAGTCCCCCCGGGGACATTCAGTACTTC
CDR3: CATKSPPGDIQYF
size: .
D: .
J: TRBJ2-4
V: TRBV15

DNA: TGCGCCAGCAGCGAGATAGCGGGAGTCGAAGAGCAGTTCTTC
CDR3: CASSEIAGVEEQFF
size: .
D: TRBD2
J: TRBJ2-1
V: TRBV4-1

DNA: TGTGCCAGCAGAACTAGCGGGACGGATACGCAGTATTTT
CDR3: CASRTSGTDTQYF
size: .
D: TRBD2
J: TRBJ2-3
V: TRBV28

DNA: TGTGCCATCAGTGAAGCAGGGAGGGGTGAAAAACTGTTTTTT
CDR3: CAISEAGRGEKLFF
size: .
D: .
J: TRBJ1-4
V: TRBV10-3

DNA: TGTGCCAGCAGCCAAGTTCGGGGAGGGTTCGCAGATACGCAGTATTTT
CDR3: CASSQVRGGFADTQYF
size: .
D: TRBD2
J: TRBJ2-3
V: TRBV3-1/TRBV3-2

DNA: TGCGCCAGCAGCTTGCCGGAAAAAATAAAACAGGGCACCCTAGTGAGGGATGAGCAGTTCTTC
CDR3: CASSLPEKIKQGTLVRDEQFF
size: few
D: .
J: TRBJ2-1
V: TRBV5-1

DNA: TGTGCCAGCAGTCAGGACTACTCTGGAAACACCATATATTTT
CDR3: CASSQDYSGNTIYF
size: few
D: .
J: TRBJ1-3
V: TRBV6-5

DNA: TGCAGTGCTAGTGCATCTGAAGCTTTCTTT
CDR3: CSASASEAFF
size: .
D: .
J: TRBJ1-1
V: TRBV20-1

DNA: TGCAGTGCTAGTGTGGCGGGTTCTGGAGAGCAGTTCTTC
CDR3: CSASVAGSGEQFF
size: .
D: .
J: TRBJ2-1
V: TRBV20-1

DNA: TGTGCCAGCAGCTTAGGGGGACAGGGAAGTTCACCCCTCCACTTT
CDR3: CASSLGGQGSSPLHF
size: once
D: TRBD1
J: TRBJ1-6
V: TRBV7-9

DNA: TGTGCCACCAGTGACCCTACAGGGATCGAGCAGTACTTC
CDR3: CATSDPTGIEQYF
size: once
D: .
J: TRBJ2-7
V: TRBV24-1

DNA: TGCGCCAGCAGCCTGACTAGCGGGAGTTTAGATGAGCAGTTCTTC
CDR3: CASSLTSGSLDEQFF
size: .
D: TRBD2
J: TRBJ2-1
V: TRBV5-1

DNA: TGTGCCAGCAGTTTATCGTGGACAGGGGGCAACGAGCAGTACTTC
CDR3: CASSLSWTGGNEQYF
size: few
D: TRBD1
J: TRBJ2-7
V: TRBV27

DNA: TGCGCCAGCAGCTTGGGACAGGGAAGCAATCAGCCCCAGCATTTT
CDR3: CASSLGQGSNQPQHF
size: once
D: TRBD1
J: TRBJ1-5
V: TRBV5-1

DNA: TGTGCCACCACCGACAGGGGAGGAGAGACCCAGTACTTC
CDR3: CATTDRGGETQYF
size: once
D: TRBD1
J: TRBJ2-5
V: TRBV2

DNA: TGTGCCACCAGCAGAGATCAACTAGCCCTTGCCCTCTCTGGGGCCAACGTCCTGACTTTC
CDR3: CATSRDQLALALSGANVLTF
size: .
D: .
J: TRBJ2-6
V: TRBV15

DNA: TGCGCCAGCAGCACAGGGGGGGGGACTGAAGCTTTCTTT
CDR3: CASSTGGGTEAFF
size: .
D: TRBD1
J: TRBJ1-1
V: TRBV10-1

DNA: TGTGCCAGCAGCTTAGCGGCTCCGAACACCGGGGAGCTGTTTTTT
CDR3: CASSLAAPNTGELFF
size: .
D: .
J: TRBJ2-2
V: TRBV7-2

DNA: TGTGCCAGCAGCTTAGCAGGGGGCGCGGATGGCTACACCTTC
CDR3: CASSLAGGADGYTF
size: .
D: TRBD1
J: TRBJ1-2
V: TRBV11-2

DNA: TGTGCCAGCAGCTTTCCCTCCGGGACAGGGATATCGGATGAGCAGTTCTTC
CDR3: CASSFPSGTGISDEQFF
size: .
D: TRBD1
J: TRBJ2-1
V: TRBV7-6

DNA: TGTGCCAGCAGTTTACGGGATACTGGGTTCTACGAGCAGTACTTC
CDR3: CASSLRDTGFYEQYF
size: .
D: .
J: TRBJ2-7
V: TRBV27

DNA: TGTGCCAGCAGCCCGACGCTAGCGGGAGGGCCGCACTCCTACAATGAGCAGTTCTTC
CDR3: CASSPTLAGGPHSYNEQFF
size: .
D: TRBD2
J: TRBJ2-1
V: TRBV7-9

DNA: TGTGCCAGTTGGGGACACTGGAACACTGAAGCTTTCTTT
CDR3: CASWGHWNTEAFF
size: once
D: .
J: TRBJ1-1
V: TRBV19

DNA: TGTGCCAGCTCACCTCCCAACAATGAGCAGTTCTTC
CDR3: CASSPPNNEQFF
size: .
D: .
J: TRBJ2-1
V: TRBV18

DNA: TGTGCCGGACAGGAGACCAACACCGGGGAGCTGTTTTTT
CDR3: CAGQETNTGELFF
size: .
D: TRBD1
J: TRBJ2-2
V: TRBV19